This TCR beta chain is from a study of radiotherapy plus CTLA-4 blockade in lung cancer. This clone was recorded only once. Sequencing was performed with immunoSEQ multiplex PCR; in TCRdb, only in-frame clones are kept and a portion is missing. The sample contains tens of thousands of clones, 78% of which appear only once. CDR1 and CDR2 from the germline V gene are SGHTA and FQGNSA. The V end was cut by 5 bases, the J end by 9 bases, with 17 bases between. The CDR3 is made up of 14 amino acids. The rearrangement links TRBV7-2 to TRBJ2-1; tentative D call: TRBD2 (7 bases). The source was peripheral blood, collected from a patient treated with radiotherapy plus ipilimumab. The origin of this receptor is a human donor with non-small cell lung cancer who had a partial response to radiotherapy plus ipilimumab. Some clones in this sample may be carry-over from other donors' samples. The CDR3 sequence is CASSPPGGGIEQFF. CDR3 sequence (DNA): TGTGCCAGCAGCCCCCCTGGGGGGGGCATTGAGCAGTTCTTC.